Below are 15 T cell receptor beta chains sequenced from a single sample in a study of blood T cell repertoires in COVID-19. The method was immunoSEQ multiplex PCR; TCRdb's version includes in-frame clones alone and lacks a portion of them. Counted here are about 480,000 clones, 70% to 90% occurring once; the ten biggest clones make up approximately 2%. Sequencing input: PBMCs or T cells enriched from blood (not recorded which). All receptors come from a woman between 40 and 55 years old who had recovered from COVID-19.

This chain links TRBV5-1 with TRBJ1-4; TRBD1 matches 7 bases. J was trimmed by 8 bases and V by 0 bases; bases with no gene match: 10. The CDR3 totals 16 residues. Germline values: CDR1 SGHRS, CDR2 YFSETQ. CDR3 protein: CASSLGLDRSIEKLFF. CDR3 nucleotides: TGCGCCAGCAGCTTGGGACTGGACAGGTCCATAGAAAAACTGTTTTTT.

The gene calls are TRBV6-5 and TRBJ2-2; tentative D call: TRBD2 (5 bases). Looked up from germline, CDR1 is MNHEY and CDR2 is SVGAGI. Deletions cut 9 bases from V and 3 bases from J, with 14 bases between. This CDR3 comprises 14 residues. The CDR3 region is CASRTRVHTGELFF. CDR3 bases: TGTGCCAGTCGGACGCGGGTGCACACCGGGGAGCTGTTTTTT.

The gene calls are TRBV4-3 and TRBJ1-2, with D unresolved. Germline V CDR1 and CDR2: LGHNA, YSLEER. The CDR3 runs to 14 residues. Trimming cost V 0 bases and J 4 bases, with 9 bases left between them. CDR3: CASSQDGGSYGYTF. Written as DNA, the CDR3 is TGCGCCAGCAGCCAAGACGGCGGATCCTATGGCTACACCTTC.

This clone has only one observation. CDR3 in amino acids: CATAKRLAGSYEQFF. The CDR3 DNA follows: TGTGCCACAGCGAAACGACTAGCGGGATCCTATGAGCAGTTCTTC. The rearrangement uses TRBV24-1 and TRBJ2-1; 11 bases fit TRBD2. The V and J ends lost 10 bases and 8 bases, in that order; junction bases with no gene match: 12. CDR3 size: 15 residues. The germline CDR1 and CDR2 sequences are KGHDR and SFDVKD.

V usage is TRBV4-1 and J usage is TRBJ1-4; perhaps TRBD1 as D (5 bases). The CDR3 sequence is 16 residues long. V dropped 4 bases and J dropped 0 bases, with 12 bases sitting between them. Germline-derived CDR1 and CDR2 are MGHRA and YSYEKL. As DNA, the CDR3 is TGCGCCAGCAGCCTTATACAGGTTGCAACTAATGAAAAACTGTTTTTT. Translating gives CASSLIQVATNEKLFF.

The chain carries TRBV14 and TRBJ2-1; 7 bases line up with TRBD2. Germline CDR1 is SGHDN and CDR2 is FVKESK. The CDR3 is 16 residues long. V was pared by 4 bases and J by 5 bases, with 11 bases of the junction left unmatched. CDR3 bases: TGTGCCAGCAGCCTCCTTGGGGGGGACCAGGACAATGAGCAGTTCTTC. Protein: CASSLLGGDQDNEQFF.

The rearrangement links TRBV9 to TRBJ2-3; D may be TRBD2 (5 bases). Germline-derived CDR1 and CDR2 are SGDLS and YYNGEE. V lost 4 bases to trimming and J lost 2 bases, with 11 bases between them. The CDR3 consists of 14 residues. The CDR3 is CASSLERTTDTQYF. The CDR3 region has the DNA TGTGCCAGCAGCCTGGAGCGGACCACAGATACGCAGTATTTT. Full variable domain (rest looked up from reference TRBV9 and TRBJ2-3): DSGVTQTPKHLITATGQRVTLRCSPRSGDLSVYWYQQSLDQGLQFLIQYYNGEERAKGNILERFSAQQFPDLHSELNLSSLELGDSALYFCASSLERTTDTQYFGPGTRLTVL.

The chain joins TRBV11-3 to TRBJ1-2; 9 bases are shared with TRBD1. V gave up 4 bases and J gave up 3 bases; unmatched junction bases: 15. Per germline, CDR1 SGHNT and CDR2 YENEEA. The CDR3 spans 18 residues. CDR3 amino acids: CASSSRRRDREGDYGYTF. The CDR3, as DNA: TGTGCCAGCAGCTCACGTAGGAGGGACAGGGAGGGGGACTATGGCTACACCTTC.

The rearrangement joins TRBV27 to TRBJ1-2; TRBD1 agrees at 7 bases. The CDR3 is 15 residues long. The V gene's germline CDR1 is MNHEY and CDR2 SMNVEV (reference sequence). Losses at the gene ends were 3 bases for V and 4 bases for J; bases not matched to a gene: 8. The CDR3 protein is CASSFTGTDIYGYTF. CDR3 in DNA: TGTGCCAGCAGTTTTACCGGGACAGACATCTATGGCTACACCTTC.

This clone was counted between two and nine times. The genes are TRBV27 and TRBJ1-2; D is ambiguous. Trimming took 4 bases from V and 5 from J, leaving 20 bases between them. In germline, CDR1 is MNHEY, CDR2 SMNVEV (reference sequence). CDR3 length equals 16 residues. The CDR3 loop reads CASSSGFGLDAYGYTF. The CDR3 region has the DNA TGTGCCAGCAGTTCCGGGTTCGGCCTCGATGCTTATGGCTACACCTTC.

This clone was seen just once. The rearrangement uses TRBV6-1 and TRBJ2-7, with 9 bases aligning to TRBD1. The germline V gene has CDR1 MNHNS and CDR2 SASEGT. This CDR3 comprises 15 residues. V lost 3 bases to trimming and J lost 0 bases; unmatched junction nucleotides: 3. The CDR3 sequence: CASSEPGQGSYEQYF. The DNA for the CDR3 is TGTGCCAGCAGTGAGCCGGGACAGGGCTCCTACGAGCAGTACTTC.

V gene TRBV9 combines with J gene TRBJ1-1, with unresolved D. Germline V gives CDR1 SGDLS, CDR2 YYNGEE. The CDR3 length is 12 residues. Deletions cut 3 bases from V and 2 bases from J, with 5 bases between. The DNA for the CDR3 is TGTGCCAGCAGCGCTAGCAACACTGAAGCTTTCTTT. This gives the protein CASSASNTEAFF.

This clone was counted once. CDR3 residues: CATSDFGGNGPSGNNEQFF. CDR3 DNA: TGTGCCACCAGTGATTTCGGAGGGAACGGACCTAGCGGTAACAATGAGCAGTTCTTC. V usage is TRBV24-1 and J usage is TRBJ2-1, with TRBD2 matching 7 bases. Germline assignment: CDR1 KGHDR and CDR2 SFDVKD. The CDR3 loop spans 19 amino acids. The V and J ends lost 1 base and 5 bases, in that order; junction bases with no gene match: 16.

The CDR3, as DNA: TGTGCCAGCAGTTGGGGCCGCGGGGCGGGATACGGCACAGATACGCAGTATTTT. This codes for CASSWGRGAGYGTDTQYF. V usage is TRBV6-2 or TRBV6-3 and J usage is TRBJ2-3; maybe TRBD2 (6 bases). The germline V gene encodes CDR1 MNHEY and CDR2 SVGEGT. CDR3 length: 18 residues. Trimming took 4 bases from V and 1 from J, leaving 21 bases between them.

V is TRBV5-8 and J is TRBJ2-1; no definite D call. The CDR3 contains 14 residues. The V end was cut by 0 bases, the J end by 6 bases, with 10 bases between. Germline V gene data show CDR1 as SGHTS and CDR2 as YDEGEE. The CDR3 is CASSLAAALNEQFF. CDR3 coding DNA: TGTGCCAGCAGCTTGGCGGCGGCCCTCAATGAGCAGTTCTTC.